This is a list of T cell receptor beta chains from one sample in a study of shared clonotypes between healthy human individuals. The assay was immunoSEQ multiplex PCR, and TCRdb's table has in-frame clones only and misses some. The sample has about 2.1 million clones, approximately 94% seen once. Sequenced material: naive CD8+ T cells from PBMCs. Receptors originate from a young man in good health. Some clones in this sample may be carry-over from other donors' samples. The CDR3 runs from the conserved cysteine through the conserved F or W. D genes are given only for firm matches. Only some rows state a clone size, as once, few, many or a class for expanded clones.

14,TRBV6-6,TRBJ1-5,-,-,TGTGCCAGCCGCCCCGACAGTAGCAATCAGCCCCAGCATTTT,CASRPDSSNQPQHF
13,TRBV5-6,TRBJ2-5,TRBD1,-,TGTGCCAGCAGCCCGGACAGGGGAGAGACCCAGTACTTC,CASSPDRGETQYF
13,TRBV13,TRBJ1-2,TRBD1,-,TGTGCCAGCAGCTGGGGGACAGGGAGTGGCTACACCTTC,CASSWGTGSGYTF
15,TRBV27,TRBJ2-7,TRBD2,-,TGTGCCAGCAGTTTATGGTCGAGCGGGAGGGCCCAGCAGTACTTC,CASSLWSSGRAQQYF
14,TRBV7-8,TRBJ2-7,-,-,TGTGCCAGCAGCTTAGACAGGTCTTCCTACGAGCAGTACTTC,CASSLDRSSYEQYF
16,TRBV5-1,TRBJ1-4,-,once,TGCGCCAGCAGCTTGTGGCCGGGGGGGCCGGAGGAAAAACTGTTTTTT,CASSLWPGGPEEKLFF
14,TRBV2,TRBJ2-7,-,-,TGTGCCAGCAGTGTGTCAGGGATTGCCTACGAGCAGTACTTC,CASSVSGIAYEQYF
16,TRBV4-1,TRBJ2-7,TRBD2,-,TGCGCCAGCAGCCAAGATCGAGCGGGAGGGATCTACGAGCAGTACTTC,CASSQDRAGGIYEQYF
14,TRBV7-2,TRBJ2-7,TRBD2,-,TGTGCCAGCAGTGTGGCGGGAGGAGGTTACGAGCAGTACTTC,CASSVAGGGYEQYF
13,TRBV27,TRBJ1-1,TRBD1,-,TGTGCCAGCAGTTCCGACAGGGGCACTGAAGCTTTCTTT,CASSSDRGTEAFF
16,TRBV5-4,TRBJ1-1,-,-,TGTGCCAGCAGCTCGGATTGGGGGGGATCGAACACTGAAGCTTTCTTT,CASSSDWGGSNTEAFF
13,TRBV7-9,TRBJ2-7,TRBD1,-,TGTGCCAGCAGAAGGACAGGGGCCTACGAGCAGTACTTC,CASRRTGAYEQYF
15,TRBV7-8,TRBJ2-1,-,-,TGTGCCAGCAGCACAAGGGGGGGCTCCTACAATGAGCAGTTCTTC,CASSTRGGSYNEQFF
13,TRBV27,TRBJ2-7,TRBD1,-,TGTGCCAGCAGTTTAAGAGGGGGCAACGAGCAGTACTTC,CASSLRGGNEQYF
17,TRBV5-1,TRBJ2-7,TRBD2,-,TGCGCCAGCAGCTTGGGGTTCTTTCAGCGGGACTCCTACGAGCAGTACTTC,CASSLGFFQRDSYEQYF
18,TRBV9,TRBJ2-1,TRBD2,few,TGTGCCAGCAGCGTAGCTCAGCTAGCGGGAGATGGAATTGGTGAGCAGTTCTTC,CASSVAQLAGDGIGEQFF
17,TRBV10-3,TRBJ2-1,TRBD2,-,TGTGCCATCAGTGAGTCGAGACTAGCGGGAGTCATCGATGAGCAGTTCTTC,CAISESRLAGVIDEQFF
15,TRBV7-9,TRBJ2-7,TRBD2,-,TGTGCCAGCAGCTTTGCTAGCGGGACCGGAAACGAGCAGTACTTC,CASSFASGTGNEQYF
14,TRBV19,TRBJ2-1,-,-,TGTGCCAGTAGTAGTCCGGGGCCATACAATGAGCAGTTCTTC,CASSSPGPYNEQFF
14,TRBV5-6,TRBJ2-1,-,-,TGTGCCAGCAGCTTTGAAGGGTTCTACAATGAGCAGTTCTTC,CASSFEGFYNEQFF
15,TRBV10-3,TRBJ2-6,-,-,TGTGCCATCAGTCGGACAGTGGCCGGGGCCAACGTCCTGACTTTC,CAISRTVAGANVLTF
14,TRBV2,TRBJ2-2,TRBD2,-,TGTGCCAGCCTTCTTCTAGCGGGAGGAGGGGAGCTGTTTTTT,CASLLLAGGGELFF
13,TRBV25-1,TRBJ1-1,-,few,TGTGCCAGCAGTGTAGGGTCAAACACTGAAGCTTTCTTT,CASSVGSNTEAFF
13,TRBV19,TRBJ2-1,TRBD2,-,TGTGCCAGTAGTATAGGGGCTAGCGGGAGGCTGTTCTTC,CASSIGASGRLFF
15,TRBV7-2,TRBJ2-7,-,once,TGTGCCAGCAGCTTAGCCCCCGCTGGGTCCTACGAGCAGTACTTC,CASSLAPAGSYEQYF
10,TRBV15,TRBJ2-1,-,-,TGTGCCACCGGAGGAAATGAGCAGTTCTTC,CATGGNEQFF
15,TRBV5-8,TRBJ2-1,-,-,TGTGCCAGCAGCTTAGAGGGCGCGGTCTACAATGAGCAGTTCTTC,CASSLEGAVYNEQFF
17,TRBV4-3,TRBJ2-7,-,-,TGCGCCAGCAGCCCGAGTCGGGAGAGAAACCGCGGCCACGAGCAGTACTTC,CASSPSRERNRGHEQYF
13,TRBV7-8,TRBJ2-7,TRBD1,-,TGTGCCAGCAGCTGGGACAGGGCATCCGAGCAGTACTTC,CASSWDRASEQYF
15,TRBV4-1,TRBJ2-1,-,-,TGCGCCAGCGCTTGGACGGCGAGCTCCTACAATGAGCAGTTCTTC,CASAWTASSYNEQFF
14,TRBV4-2,TRBJ2-7,-,-,TGTGCCAGCAGCCAAGAACAGATCGACTACGAGCAGTACTTC,CASSQEQIDYEQYF
14,TRBV28,TRBJ1-1,-,-,TGTGCCAGCAGTTCCCCCCCCCTGAACACTGAAGCTTTCTTT,CASSSPPLNTEAFF
15,TRBV19,TRBJ2-5,-,-,TGTGCCAGTAGTTTGAACCGGGGTCCGGGGGAGACCCAGTACTTC,CASSLNRGPGETQYF
15,TRBV27,TRBJ1-2,TRBD1,-,TGTGCCAGCAGTTCGACTCGGACAGGGTCGAATGGCTACACCTTC,CASSSTRTGSNGYTF
14,TRBV5-1,TRBJ1-2,-,-,TGCGCCAGCAACTACGACACGTACAACTATGGCTACACCTTC,CASNYDTYNYGYTF
12,TRBV19,TRBJ1-2,-,-,TGTGCCAGTACCGGGAGTATGGGCGGCTACACCTTC,CASTGSMGGYTF
15,TRBV6-6,TRBJ2-7,-,-,TGTGCCAGCAGTTACTCGGTGTTTGGCTGGTACGAGCAGTACTTC,CASSYSVFGWYEQYF
14,TRBV29-1,TRBJ2-1,TRBD2,-,TGCAGCGTGACCCAGGGACTAGCGGGAGGGCGGGGGTTCTTC,CSVTQGLAGGRGFF
11,TRBV7-9,TRBJ1-1,-,few,TGTGCCAGCATGCTGGGCGGTGAAGCTTTCTTT,CASMLGGEAFF
14,TRBV15,TRBJ2-1,TRBD2,-,TGTGCCACCAGCCCGACTAGCGGGGGCAATGAGCAGTTCTTC,CATSPTSGGNEQFF
12,TRBV27,TRBJ2-7,TRBD2,-,TGTGCCAGCAGTTTAGGGAGGGACGAGCAGTACTTC,CASSLGRDEQYF
14,TRBV15,TRBJ1-1,TRBD1,-,TGTGCCACCAGCAGAGTCACAGGGGGCGGAGGAGCTTTCTTT,CATSRVTGGGGAFF
15,TRBV9,TRBJ2-5,-,-,TGTGCCAGCAGCGTCGGCAGGCCCCCCAGGGAGACCCAGTACTTC,CASSVGRPPRETQYF
16,TRBV19,TRBJ1-1,-,-,TGTGCCAGTAGTATGAGAGTGGCGGGGGGGTGGACTGAAGCTTTCTTT,CASSMRVAGGWTEAFF
16,TRBV5-1,TRBJ2-1,-,-,TGCGCCAGCAGCTCTTCCCGAGTCACCTCCTACAATGAGCAGTTCTTC,CASSSSRVTSYNEQFF
16,TRBV9,TRBJ2-1,TRBD2,-,TGTGCCAGCAGCGGAACGGGACTAGCGGGAGTTAATGAGCAGTTCTTC,CASSGTGLAGVNEQFF
15,TRBV9,TRBJ2-3,-,-,TGTGCCAGCAGCGTAGTCGGGACCTACACAGATACGCAGTATTTT,CASSVVGTYTDTQYF
13,TRBV7-8,TRBJ2-5,-,-,TGTGCCAGCAGCTTCCGACAGGCTGGGACCCAGTACTTC,CASSFRQAGTQYF
14,TRBV6-6,TRBJ2-7,-,-,TGTGCCAGCATTCCGACACCTACCTCCTACGAGCAGTACTTC,CASIPTPTSYEQYF
13,TRBV28,TRBJ1-1,-,-,TGTGCCAGCGTCATCACAGGGAACACTGAAGCTTTCTTT,CASVITGNTEAFF
13,TRBV11-2,TRBJ1-5,-,-,TGTGCCAGCAGTGGCGTTCAGGACCCGTGGTTGCATTTT,CASSGVQDPWLHF
16,TRBV7-8,TRBJ2-7,-,-,TGTGCCAGCAGCTTCGGACCGGGGGGCGGAGGCTACGAGCAGTACTTC,CASSFGPGGGGYEQYF